The present T cell receptor (beta chain) was sequenced within a study of blood T cell repertoires in COVID-19. The wider study: The samples span acute and convalescent COVID-19 from the United States, Italy and Spain. From T cells, B-cell-depleted T cells, or PBMCs came the material, which was cDNA or gDNA.

In germline, CDR1 is MGHRA, CDR2 YSYEKL. This CDR3 has 15 residues. V dropped 4 bases and J dropped 4 bases, with 17 bases sitting between them. Under the authors' procedure: Estimated nucleated cell counts came from reference gene primer amplification. Sequenced by immunoSEQ multiplex PCR; TCRdb stores in-frame clones only, minus some. V, J and clone size derive from that table, while D and trimming were established from the DNA sequence. The repertoire has 120,000 or so clones, around 82% of them found once; the top ten carry about a sixth. The source of this sequence is a man younger than 40 with COVID-19, enrolled during active disease. The sample was peripheral blood. This sequence joins TRBV4-1 and TRBJ2-7, with a possible D match to TRBD1 (6 bases). CDR3 sequence: CASSPRLGAPYEQYF. The DNA of the CDR3 is TGCGCCAGCAGCCCCCGGTTGGGGGCGCCTTACGAGCAGTACTTC.